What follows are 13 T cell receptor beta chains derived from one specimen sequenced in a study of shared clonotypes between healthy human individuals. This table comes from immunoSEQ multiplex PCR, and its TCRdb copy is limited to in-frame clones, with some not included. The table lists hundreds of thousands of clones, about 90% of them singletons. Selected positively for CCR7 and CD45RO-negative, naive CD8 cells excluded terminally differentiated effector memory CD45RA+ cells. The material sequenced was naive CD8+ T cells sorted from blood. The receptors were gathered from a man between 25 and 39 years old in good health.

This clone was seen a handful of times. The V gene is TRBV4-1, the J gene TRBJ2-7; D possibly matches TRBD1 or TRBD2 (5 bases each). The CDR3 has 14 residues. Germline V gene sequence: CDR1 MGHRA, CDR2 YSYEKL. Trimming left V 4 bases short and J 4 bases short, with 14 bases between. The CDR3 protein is CASSPLPGPYEQYF. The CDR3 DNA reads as TGCGCCAGCAGCCCGTTGCCGGGACCGTACGAGCAGTACTTC.

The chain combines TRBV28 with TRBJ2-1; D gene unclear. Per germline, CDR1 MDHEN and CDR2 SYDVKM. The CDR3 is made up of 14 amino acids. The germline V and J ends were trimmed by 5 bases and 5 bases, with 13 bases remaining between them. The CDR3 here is CASSHSLENNEQFF. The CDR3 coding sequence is TGTGCCAGCAGTCACTCCCTAGAAAACAATGAGCAGTTCTTC.

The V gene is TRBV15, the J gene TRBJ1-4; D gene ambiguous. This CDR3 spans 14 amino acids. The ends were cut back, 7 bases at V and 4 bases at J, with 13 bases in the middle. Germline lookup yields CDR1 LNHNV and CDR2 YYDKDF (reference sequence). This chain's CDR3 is CATKGWGNNEKLFF. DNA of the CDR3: TGTGCCACCAAAGGCTGGGGTAATAATGAAAAACTGTTTTTT. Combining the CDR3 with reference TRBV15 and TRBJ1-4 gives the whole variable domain DAMVIQNPRYQVTQFGKPVTLSCSQTLNHNVMYWYQQKSSQAPKLLFHYYDKDFNNEADTPDNFQSRRPNTSFCFLDIRSPGLGDTAMYLCATKGWGNNEKLFFGSGTQLSVL.

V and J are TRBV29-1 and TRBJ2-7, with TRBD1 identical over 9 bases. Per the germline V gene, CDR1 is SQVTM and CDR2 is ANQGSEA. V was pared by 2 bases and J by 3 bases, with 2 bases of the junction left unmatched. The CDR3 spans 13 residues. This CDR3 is CSVESGQGYEQYF. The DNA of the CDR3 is TGCAGCGTTGAATCGGGACAGGGCTACGAGCAGTACTTC.

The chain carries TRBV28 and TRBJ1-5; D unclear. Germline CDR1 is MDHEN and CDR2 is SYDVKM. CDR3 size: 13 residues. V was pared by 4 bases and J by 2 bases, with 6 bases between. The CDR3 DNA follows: TGTGCCAGCAGTTCTGGGCGCAATCAGCCCCAGCATTTT. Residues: CASSSGRNQPQHF.

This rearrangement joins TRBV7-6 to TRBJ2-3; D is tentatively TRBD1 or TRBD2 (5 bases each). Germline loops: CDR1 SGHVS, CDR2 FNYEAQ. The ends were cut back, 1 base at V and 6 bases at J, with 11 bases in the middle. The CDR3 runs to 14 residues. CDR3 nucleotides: TGTGCCAGCAGCTTAGTTCCGGGACCGGATACGCAGTATTTT. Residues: CASSLVPGPDTQYF.

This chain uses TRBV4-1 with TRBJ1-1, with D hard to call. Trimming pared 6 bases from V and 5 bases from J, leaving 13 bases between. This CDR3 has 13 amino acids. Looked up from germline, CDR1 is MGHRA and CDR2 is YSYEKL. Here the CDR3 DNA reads TGCGCCAGCAGTGACGGAGTAGGGACTGAAGCTTTCTTT. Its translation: CASSDGVGTEAFF.

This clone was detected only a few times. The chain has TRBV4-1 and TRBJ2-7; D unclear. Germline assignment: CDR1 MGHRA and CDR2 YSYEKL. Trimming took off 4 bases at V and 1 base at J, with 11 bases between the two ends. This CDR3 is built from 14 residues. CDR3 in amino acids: CASSPTQASYEQYF. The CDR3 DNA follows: TGCGCCAGCAGCCCCACCCAGGCTTCCTACGAGCAGTACTTC.

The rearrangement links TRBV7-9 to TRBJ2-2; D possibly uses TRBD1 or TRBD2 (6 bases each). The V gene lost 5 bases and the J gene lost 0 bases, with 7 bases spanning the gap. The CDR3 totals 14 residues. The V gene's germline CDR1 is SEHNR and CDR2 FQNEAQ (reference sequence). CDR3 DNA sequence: TGTGCCAGCAGCAGGGGGGCGAACACCGGGGAGCTGTTTTTT. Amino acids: CASSRGANTGELFF.

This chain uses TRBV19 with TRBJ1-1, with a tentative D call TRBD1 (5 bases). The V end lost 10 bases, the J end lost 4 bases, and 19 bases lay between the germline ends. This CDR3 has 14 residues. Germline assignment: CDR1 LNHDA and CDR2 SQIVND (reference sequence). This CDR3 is CAKMGQGPCTEAFF. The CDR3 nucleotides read TGTGCCAAGATGGGGCAGGGACCTTGCACTGAAGCTTTCTTT.

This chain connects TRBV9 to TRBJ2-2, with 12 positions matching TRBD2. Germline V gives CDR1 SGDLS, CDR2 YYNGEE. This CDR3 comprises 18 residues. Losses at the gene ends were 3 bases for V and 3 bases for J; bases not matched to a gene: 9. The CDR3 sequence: CASSEPRTSGTHTGELFF. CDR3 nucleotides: TGTGCCAGCAGCGAGCCCCGGACTAGCGGGACGCACACCGGGGAGCTGTTTTTT.

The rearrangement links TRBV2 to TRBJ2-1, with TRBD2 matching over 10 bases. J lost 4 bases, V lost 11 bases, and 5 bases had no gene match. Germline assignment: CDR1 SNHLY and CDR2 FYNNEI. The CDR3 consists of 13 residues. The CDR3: CAGSAGGYNEQFF. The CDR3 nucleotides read TGTGCCGGTTCAGCGGGAGGGTACAATGAGCAGTTCTTC.

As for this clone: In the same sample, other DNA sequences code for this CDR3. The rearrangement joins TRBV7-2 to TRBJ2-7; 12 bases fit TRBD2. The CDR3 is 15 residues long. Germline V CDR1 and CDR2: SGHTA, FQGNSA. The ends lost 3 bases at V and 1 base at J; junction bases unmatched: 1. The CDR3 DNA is TGTGCCAGCAGCTTCGGGACTAGCGGGTCCTACGAGCAGTACTTC. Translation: CASSFGTSGSYEQYF.